A single sample is the source of the 13 T cell receptor beta chains below, sequenced in a study of neurological immune-mediated disorders. MiXCR, applied by TCRdb to the 5' RACE reads, yields one record per CDR3 protein. The sample shows more than 30,000 distinct CDR3 sequences, 6.5% to 8.5% of them seen only once. Sequenced input: CD4+ T cells from blood. All receptors derive from a man aged 45-65 years in good health.

In its sample, this clonotype was seen many times. The genes are TRBV4-2 and TRBJ2-3, with 7 bases aligning to TRBD2. Per germline, CDR1 LGHNA and CDR2 YNFKEQ. This CDR3 spans 16 amino acids. With V trimmed by 1 base and J by 4 bases, 8 bases remained unmatched. CDR3 loop: CASSQVAGVGADTQYF. CDR3 nucleotides: TGTGCCAGCAGCCAAGTGGCGGGGGTTGGGGCAGATACGCAGTATTTT.

The table lists this clonotype with many counts. V usage is TRBV20-1 and J usage is TRBJ1-5, with D unresolved. Trimming took off 3 bases at V and 1 base at J, with 7 bases between the two ends. The germline V gene has CDR1 DFQATT and CDR2 SNEGSKA (reference sequence). This CDR3 is 13 amino acids long. This CDR3 is CSARQVSNQPQHF. The CDR3 DNA reads TGCAGTGCTAGGCAAGTGAGCAATCAGCCCCAGCATTTT.

This clonotype has a count of ten or more. This chain joins TRBV7-2 and TRBJ2-1; the match to TRBD1 covers 7 bases. CDR1 SGHTA and CDR2 FQGNSA come from the germline V gene. J lost 3 bases, V lost 4 bases, and 0 bases had no gene match. The CDR3 is 13 amino acids. In nucleotides, the CDR3 is TGTGCCAGCAGCTCAGGGGGCTACAATGAGCAGTTCTTC. Its protein product is CASSSGGYNEQFF.

Ten or more counts support this clonotype. The chain links TRBV7-8 to TRBJ1-6; perhaps TRBD1 as D (6 bases). The CDR3 extends over 14 amino acids. The germline gives CDR1 SGHVS, CDR2 FQNEAQ. Trimming stripped 3 bases from V and 8 bases from J, with 11 bases between. The CDR3 loop reads CASSFQGWDSPLHF. CDR3 nucleotides: TGTGCCAGCAGCTTTCAGGGGTGGGATTCACCCCTCCACTTT.

Ten or more counts support this clonotype. The CDR3 nucleotides are TGTGCCAGCAGGCCGACTAGCGGGAGGGCCTACGAGCAGTACTTC. Translating gives CASRPTSGRAYEQYF. The chain has TRBV6-5 and TRBJ2-7; 14 bases align to TRBD2. The V gene's germline CDR1 is MNHEY and CDR2 SVGAGI. This CDR3 comprises 15 residues. With 6 bases clipped from V and 2 bases from J, the junction kept 3 bases outside the gene matches.

This clonotype has a count of ten or more. This chain connects TRBV29-1 to TRBJ2-5; the match to TRBD2 covers 9 bases. The CDR3 runs to 13 residues. From germline, CDR1 is SQVTM and CDR2 ANQGSEA. The V segment lost 4 bases and the J segment 5 bases; nucleotides outside the gene matches: 5. Here the CDR3 reads CSVGGRAAETQYF. As DNA, the CDR3 is TGCAGCGTTGGCGGGAGGGCTGCTGAGACCCAGTACTTC.

This clonotype came up many times. J is TRBJ2-7 and V is TRBV20-1; the D gene is possibly TRBD2 (7 bases). The CDR3 spans 15 residues. The V end was cut by 5 bases, the J end by 2 bases, with 19 bases between. Germline V gives CDR1 DFQATT, CDR2 SNEGSKA (reference sequence). CDR3 residues: CSAGRGGGGPYEQYF. CDR3 bases: TGCAGTGCTGGGAGAGGCGGGGGCGGCCCCTACGAGCAGTACTTC.

This clonotype was detected ten times or more. The chain combines TRBV4-1 with TRBJ1-1; D possibly corresponds to TRBD1 (5 bases). CDR1 MGHRA and CDR2 YSYEKL come from the germline V gene. Trimming removed 1 base at V and 4 bases at J, with 16 bases between. This CDR3 is built from 16 residues. The DNA of the CDR3 is TGCGCCAGCAGCCAAGCCGACCGCTCAGGGATCACTGAAGCTTTCTTT. It specifies CASSQADRSGITEAFF.

This clonotype was found many times. J is TRBJ2-5 and V is TRBV5-1; 8 positions match TRBD1. Trimming removed 7 bases from V and 2 bases from J; junction bases left unmatched: 10. The germline gives CDR1 SGHRS, CDR2 YFSETQ. The CDR3 contains 15 residues. CDR3 sequence: CASALTGDRQETQYF. DNA of the CDR3: TGCGCCAGCGCCCTCACTGGGGACAGGCAAGAGACCCAGTACTTC.

Turning to this clonotype: Mismatch with germline at one junction end may stem from a read error. The chain carries TRBV28 and TRBJ2-1; 7 positions agree with TRBD2. The CDR3 is 18 amino acids. Germline loops: CDR1 MDHEN, CDR2 SYDVKM. The CDR3 DNA reads as TGTGACAGCAGTTTATCCTACGGGGGGTTGAGCTCCTACAATGAGCAGTTCTTC. Its protein product is CDSSLSYGGLSSYNEQFF.

This clonotype was seen ten or more times. The chain is built from TRBV7-2 and TRBJ2-7; D gene uncertain. The CDR3 sequence is 13 residues long. Germline CDR1 reads SGHTA; CDR2 reads FQGNSA. Trimming took off 4 bases at V and 0 bases at J, with 7 bases between the two ends. In DNA, the CDR3 is TGTGCCAGCAGCTCCGCTAGCTCCTACGAGCAGTACTTC. This encodes CASSSASSYEQYF.

This clonotype was seen repeatedly, ten times or more. V gene TRBV4-2 combines with J gene TRBJ2-5; TRBD2 matches 8 bases. Trimming took 0 bases from V and 10 from J; bases not matched to a gene: 13. The V gene's germline CDR1 is LGHNA and CDR2 YNFKEQ. The CDR3 spans 16 residues. The CDR3 protein is CASSQEMSGGPGDQYF. The CDR3 DNA reads TGTGCCAGCAGCCAAGAAATGAGCGGGGGCCCGGGGGACCAGTACTTC.

Ten or more counts support this clonotype. V and J are TRBV7-2 and TRBJ2-7; TRBD2 agrees at 11 bases. The V gene end was trimmed by 1 base and the J gene end by 4 bases; junction bases not matched to a gene: 6. Per germline, CDR1 SGHTA and CDR2 FQGNSA. This CDR3 comprises 16 residues. CDR3 sequence reads: CASSLVSGRASYEQYF. The CDR3, as DNA: TGTGCCAGCAGCTTAGTTAGCGGGAGGGCCTCGTACGAGCAGTACTTC.